A single sample gave rise to the 13 T cell receptor beta chains below, sequenced in a study. TCRdb re-called the RT-PCR reads through MiXCR, storing one row per CDR3 protein. Among about 680,000 distinct CDR3 sequences listed, approximately 15% were seen once. The source material was memory CD4+ T cells from blood. All receptors come from a female donor in good health, serving as a healthy control.

This clonotype was recorded many times. J is TRBJ1-1 and V is TRBV7-9; D may be TRBD1 (6 bases). Germline lookup yields CDR1 SEHNR and CDR2 FQNEAQ (reference sequence). This CDR3 spans 15 amino acids. Trimming removed 2 bases at V and 10 bases at J, with 20 bases between. The CDR3, as DNA: TGTGCCAGCAGCTTATTTTCGGACAGCGGCTCCGTAGCTTTCTTT. Encoded protein: CASSLFSDSGSVAFF.

This clonotype was observed many times. The rearrangement joins TRBV20-1 to TRBJ1-2, with D unresolved. The CDR3 is 13 residues long. CDR1 is DFQATT, CDR2 SNEGSKA, per germline (reference sequence). V gave up 3 bases and J gave up 5 bases, with 13 bases separating them. The CDR3 sequence is CSASTQGGYGYTF. DNA for the CDR3: TGCAGTGCTAGTACTCAAGGAGGGTATGGCTACACCTTC.

The sample holds a few counts of this clonotype. The CDR3 is CASSYRDRGIGGYTF. The CDR3 bases are TGTGCCAGCAGTTACCGGGACAGGGGGATTGGTGGCTACACCTTC. The rearrangement joins TRBV6-5 to TRBJ1-2; 11 nucleotides align to TRBD1. The germline CDR1 and CDR2 sequences are MNHEY and SVGAGI. The V segment lost 2 bases and the J segment 7 bases; nucleotides outside the gene matches: 6. The CDR3 length is 15 residues.

This rearrangement joins TRBV27 to TRBJ2-2; TRBD2 matches at 12 bases. The J segment lost 1 base and the V segment lost 5 bases, leaving 11 bases of the junction unmatched. The CDR3 spans 19 residues. Germline V gene data show CDR1 as MNHEY and CDR2 as SMNVEV (reference sequence). The CDR3 DNA follows: TGTGCCAGCAGTCGATCCGCCCTAGCGGGAGGGCAGAACACCGGGGAGCTGTTTTTT. It translates to CASSRSALAGGQNTGELFF.

This rearrangement joins TRBV27 to TRBJ2-1; D is unclear. CDR1 is MNHEY and CDR2 is SMNVEV in the germline V gene (reference sequence). With 5 bases removed from V and 7 bases from J, the gap between germline ends came to 24 bases. CDR3 length: 17 amino acids. CDR3 sequence: CASSTRLGPAKANEQFF. For the CDR3, the DNA is TGTGCCAGCAGTACCCGCCTTGGCCCCGCCAAAGCGAATGAGCAGTTCTTC.

The table lists this clonotype with a few counts. The genes are TRBV20-1 and TRBJ2-1; 10 positions agree with TRBD2. This CDR3 is 15 amino acids long. Trimming removed 1 base from V and 1 base from J; junction bases left unmatched: 1. Germline CDR1 DFQATT, CDR2 SNEGSKA (reference sequence). The CDR3 DNA reads TGCAGTGCTAGAGGAGCGGGAGGGTCCTACAATGAGCAGTTCTTC. It translates to CSARGAGGSYNEQFF.

There are many counts of this clonotype. J is TRBJ2-1 and V is TRBV5-1; D might be TRBD2 (5 bases). This CDR3 has 14 amino acids. V was pared by 2 bases and J by 5 bases, with 11 bases between. In germline, CDR1 is SGHRS, CDR2 YFSETQ. For the CDR3, the DNA is TGCGCCAGCAGCTTACAAGCGGCAAACAATGAGCAGTTCTTC. It encodes CASSLQAANNEQFF. Combining the CDR3 with reference TRBV5-1 and TRBJ2-1 gives the whole variable domain KAGVTQTPRYLIKTRGQQVTLSCSPISGHRSVSWYQQTPGQGLQFLFEYFSETQRNKGNFPGRFSGRQFSNSRSEMNVSTLELGDSALYLCASSLQAANNEQFFGPGTRLTVL.

This clonotype was seen only a few times. The chain joins TRBV10-3 to TRBJ2-2; no clear D. Per germline, CDR1 ENHRY and CDR2 SYGVKD. V was clipped by 10 bases and J by 6 bases, with 12 bases between them. This CDR3 spans 12 amino acids. The CDR3, as DNA: TGTGCCACGCGAATCATGGCCGGGGAGCTGTTTTTT. Encoded protein: CATRIMAGELFF.

This clonotype was observed a handful of times. V gene TRBV6-2 or TRBV6-3 combines with J gene TRBJ2-3; D perhaps matches TRBD2 (6 bases). V was trimmed by 8 bases and J by 0 bases, leaving 12 bases between them. CDR3 size: 14 residues. Germline values: CDR1 MNHEY, CDR2 SVGEGT. The CDR3 reads CASVQLASTDTQYF. In nucleotides, the CDR3 is TGTGCCAGCGTTCAGCTAGCGAGCACAGATACGCAGTATTTT.

The sample holds many counts of this clonotype. This chain links TRBV7-2 with TRBJ2-3, with 13 bases identical to TRBD2. Germline-derived CDR1 and CDR2 are SGHTA and FQGNSA. This CDR3 spans 17 amino acids. Losses at the gene ends were 6 bases for V and 1 base for J; bases not matched to a gene: 7. The DNA for the CDR3 is TGTGCCAGCAGGGCCGGGACTAGCGGGACCCGCACAGATACGCAGTATTTT. It is translated as CASRAGTSGTRTDTQYF. Based on the CDR3 plus reference TRBV7-2 and TRBJ2-3, the full variable domain is GAGVSQSPSNKVTEKGKDVELRCDPISGHTALYWYRQSLGQGLEFLIYFQGNSAPDKSGLPSDRFSAERTGGSVSTLTIQRTQQEDSAVYLCASRAGTSGTRTDTQYFGPGTRLTVL.

In this sample, this clonotype turned up a few times. The V gene is TRBV11-2, the J gene TRBJ2-1; D possibly corresponds to TRBD1 (6 bases). The V gene lost 7 bases and the J gene lost 6 bases, with 22 bases spanning the gap. Germline CDR1 is SGHAT and CDR2 is FQNNGV. The CDR3 covers 16 residues. The CDR3 nucleotides read TGTGCCAGCACCCGCGCCCGCGGACAGACAATCAATGAGCAGTTCTTC. This gives the protein CASTRARGQTINEQFF.

This clonotype has more than one count but fewer than ten. V and J are TRBV24-1 and TRBJ2-7; D might be TRBD1 or TRBD2, each matching 5 bases. V shed 6 bases and J shed 3 bases, with 11 bases lying between them. The CDR3 contains 13 residues. Germline V gene lookup returns CDR1 KGHDR and CDR2 SFDVKD. Written as DNA, the CDR3 is TGTGCCACCAGTACCGGGACCTTCTACGAGCAGTACTTC. The encoded protein is CATSTGTFYEQYF.

This chain uses TRBV5-1 with TRBJ2-5, with TRBD1 as a possible D gene (5 bases). Germline V gene lookup returns CDR1 SGHRS and CDR2 YFSETQ. The CDR3 sequence is 13 residues long. Trimming took 2 bases from V and 5 from J, leaving 10 bases between them. This CDR3 reads CASSFRVSETQYF. CDR3 sequence (DNA): TGCGCCAGCAGCTTCAGGGTGAGCGAGACCCAGTACTTC.